The rows below give T cell receptor beta chains drawn from one sample of a study of blood T cells in healthy people across ages. TCRdb re-called the 5' RACE reads with MiXCR, one entry per CDR3 protein. This sample has around 870,000 distinct CDR3 sequences, with 25% to 35% found just once. Sequencing was performed on blood. These receptors were obtained from an elderly woman in good health. CDR3s include the opening cysteine and the closing phenylalanine or tryptophan. A D gene is named only where the DNA matches it firmly. Some rows mark clone size as missing; the rest say once, few, many or name a class of expanded clone.

abundance,d_gene,v_gene,j_gene,CDR3nt,CDR3aa
few,TRBD2,TRBV2,TRBJ2-5,TGTGCCAGCAGTGGGTCTAGCGGGGGCGTCCTCCAAGAGACCCAGTACTTC,CASSGSSGGVLQETQYF
many,TRBD1,TRBV4-3,TRBJ2-3,TGCGCCAGCAGCCAAGATAGGATCGGCGGGGACAGGGCAGATACGCAGTATTTT,CASSQDRIGGDRADTQYF
-,-,TRBV14,TRBJ2-7,TGTGCCAGCAGCCAAGGAAGTACCCTCTCCTACGAGCGGTACTTC,CASSQGSTLSYERYF
many,-,TRBV7-2,TRBJ2-3,TGTGCCAGCAGCTTGGGCAGGGGCGGGGTCCGCACAGATACGCAGTATTTT,CASSLGRGGVRTDTQYF
many,-,TRBV13,TRBJ1-5,TGTGCCAGCAGCCGCCTAGGGAGCAATCAGCCCCAGCATTTT,CASSRLGSNQPQHF
many,-,TRBV21-1,TRBJ2-7,TGTGCCAGCAGCAAAACGGAGGAGGAGCAGTACTTC,CASSKTEEEQYF
-,TRBD1,TRBV6-2/TRBV6-3,TRBJ1-6,TGTGCCAGCGTTCCGGGACAGGGAAAATTAACGGGTTCACCCCTCCACTTT,CASVPGQGKLTGSPLHF
many,TRBD1,TRBV7-2,TRBJ1-2,TGTGCCAGCAGCACTCAACCCGGGACAGGGAACGGCTACACCTTC,CASSTQPGTGNGYTF
many,-,TRBV20-1,TRBJ1-2,TGCAGTGCAACACAAGCCGACGGGAGGCATGGCTACACCTTC,CSATQADGRHGYTF
many,TRBD2,TRBV4-3,TRBJ2-4,TGCGCCAGCAGCCAGCGTTTGAAAGGGGCGGGAGACATTCAGTACTTC,CASSQRLKGAGDIQYF
-,TRBD2,TRBV6-1,TRBJ2-3,TGTGCCAGCAGTGGGACTAGCGGGGGGGCCTCGGATACGCAGTATTTT,CASSGTSGGASDTQYF
-,TRBD2,TRBV20-1,TRBJ2-7,TGCAGTGCCAGAGTTCAGGTGGGGGGGTACAATGAGCAGTACTTC,CSARVQVGGYNEQYF
-,-,TRBV28,TRBJ1-2,TGTGCCAGCAGTTTCGAGCCCCGTGCGGGGTTTGGCTACACCTTC,CASSFEPRAGFGYTF